What follows are 16 T cell receptor beta chains derived from one specimen sequenced in a study of shared clonotypes between healthy human individuals. Using immunoSEQ multiplex PCR, the repertoire was profiled, and TCRdb retains in-frame clones only, with some absent. The sample carries millions of clones, 90% to 95% recorded once. The sequenced sample was naive CD4+ T cells from PBMCs. Subset here: CD45RA+ positively selected. The receptors here all came from a man between 18 and 29 years old in good health. Some clones in this sample may be carry-over from other donors' samples.

This chain links TRBV9 with TRBJ1-1, with a possible D match to TRBD1 (5 bases). Per the germline V gene, CDR1 is SGDLS and CDR2 is YYNGEE. This CDR3 comprises 14 residues. Between the trimmed V and J ends, which lost 0 bases and 0 bases, there was a span of 6 bases. In DNA form, the CDR3 reads TGTGCCAGCAGCGTAGCCAGGGTGAACACTGAAGCTTTCTTT. Translating gives CASSVARVNTEAFF.

CDR3 amino acids: CASSLLLAGDEQYF. CDR3 in DNA: TGCGCCAGCAGCTTGCTACTAGCGGGAGACGAGCAGTACTTC. V is TRBV5-1 and J is TRBJ2-7; TRBD2 matches 11 bases. CDR1 is SGHRS and CDR2 is YFSETQ in the germline V gene. The CDR3 spans 14 residues. Trimming cost V 1 base and J 5 bases; bases outside gene matches: 2.

The rearrangement joins TRBV18 to TRBJ1-5; possibly TRBD1 for D (6 bases). V shed 5 bases and J shed 2 bases, with 13 bases lying between them. Germline CDR1 is KGHSH and CDR2 is LQKENI. CDR3 length equals 15 residues. CDR3 residues: CASSLTGIGNQPQHF. Here the CDR3 DNA reads TGTGCCAGCTCATTAACAGGGATTGGCAATCAGCCCCAGCATTTT.

J is TRBJ1-1 and V is TRBV5-1; a possible D gene is TRBD1 (6 bases). Trimming left V 3 bases short and J 3 bases short, with 18 bases between. The CDR3 spans 16 residues. Germline V gene lookup returns CDR1 SGHRS and CDR2 YFSETQ. The CDR3, as DNA: TGCGCCAGCAGCTCGAAACAGGGTGGAGGCGACACTGAAGCTTTCTTT. Translating gives CASSSKQGGGDTEAFF.

The CDR3 here is CASASLWGATGELFF. The CDR3 DNA reads TGTGCCAGCGCCTCATTGTGGGGGGCAACCGGGGAGCTGTTTTTT. The chain joins TRBV11-2 to TRBJ2-2; D is tentatively TRBD1 or TRBD2 (6 bases each). Trimming took off 8 bases at V and 5 bases at J, with 18 bases between the two ends. CDR1 is SGHAT and CDR2 is FQNNGV in the germline V gene. The CDR3 is 15 residues long.

This chain joins TRBV10-3 and TRBJ1-1; no clear D gene. V was clipped by 3 bases and J by 1 base, with 9 bases between them. The CDR3 runs 14 residues. Germline CDR1 reads ENHRY; CDR2 reads SYGVKD. CDR3 region: CAISEGQANTEAFF. CDR3 DNA sequence: TGTGCCATCAGTGAAGGCCAGGCGAACACTGAAGCTTTCTTT.

To note about this clone: Additional DNA sequences in this sample encode the identical CDR3. V and J are TRBV28 and TRBJ1-4; D gene uncertain. This CDR3 contains 12 residues. Trimming pared 4 bases from V and 8 bases from J, leaving 8 bases between. CDR1 is MDHEN, CDR2 SYDVKM, per germline. Here the CDR3 reads CASSSASEKLFF. CDR3 sequence (DNA): TGTGCCAGCAGTTCTGCGAGCGAAAAACTGTTTTTT.

The chain couples TRBV5-1 to TRBJ2-7; 7 bases line up with TRBD1. The V gene end was trimmed by 2 bases and the J gene end by 6 bases; junction bases not matched to a gene: 8. CDR1 and CDR2 (germline): SGHRS, YFSETQ. The CDR3 has 14 residues. The CDR3 loop is CASSLGQANREQYF. CDR3 nucleotides: TGCGCCAGCAGCTTAGGACAGGCCAACCGCGAGCAGTACTTC.

Here the CDR3 reads CASSQPTSGSFYNEQFF. CDR3 nucleotide sequence: TGCGCCAGCAGCCAACCGACTAGCGGGAGCTTCTACAATGAGCAGTTCTTC. The genes are TRBV4-1 and TRBJ2-1; 12 bases are shared with TRBD2. This CDR3 spans 17 amino acids. CDR1 and CDR2 (germline): MGHRA, YSYEKL. V lost 2 bases, J lost 3 bases, and 5 bases stayed unmatched.

The rearrangement uses TRBV10-3 and TRBJ1-5, with 8 positions matching TRBD1. This CDR3 is 15 amino acids long. With 0 bases clipped from V and 2 bases from J, the junction kept 0 bases outside the gene matches. Germline V CDR1 and CDR2: ENHRY, SYGVKD. The CDR3 region is CAISESQGGNQPQHF. CDR3 bases: TGTGCCATCAGTGAGTCACAGGGGGGCAATCAGCCCCAGCATTTT.

The chain is built from TRBV21-1 and TRBJ2-7; whether TRBD2, the table's D call, matches the DNA was not checked. TRBV21-1 is termed a pseudogene. The CDR3 runs 14 residues. CDR3 in amino acids: CASSGPSGSREQYF. CDR3 sequence (DNA): TGTGCCAGCAGCGGGCCTAGCGGGAGTCGGGAGCAGTACTTC.

The CDR3 DNA sequence: TGTGCCAGCAGCCAGCCCTATGGCGGGAGCTCCTACAATGAGCAGTTCTTC. Translating it yields CASSQPYGGSSYNEQFF. V usage is TRBV7-6 and J usage is TRBJ2-1; TRBD2 aligns across 7 bases. Germline CDR1 reads SGHVS; CDR2 reads FNYEAQ. Trimming took 5 bases from V and 0 from J; bases not matched to a gene: 10. The CDR3 runs 17 residues.

This chain links TRBV5-6 with TRBJ2-1; 10 bases match TRBD2. Per the germline V gene, CDR1 is SGHDT and CDR2 is YYEEEE. The CDR3 contains 17 residues. V gave up 9 bases and J gave up 6 bases; unmatched junction bases: 18. The CDR3, as DNA: TGTGCCATCCGCTTCCCCCTAGCGGGAGCTGAGGGCAATGAGCAGTTCTTC. Protein product: CAIRFPLAGAEGNEQFF.

The chain employs TRBV13 and TRBJ2-2, with 12 nucleotides matching TRBD1. CDR3 size: 21 residues. With 0 bases clipped from V and 4 bases from J, the junction kept 15 bases outside the gene matches. Germline lookup yields CDR1 PRHDT and CDR2 FYEKMQ (reference sequence). The CDR3 DNA follows: TGTGCCAGCAGCTTAGGCCGTCTAGACACCGGGACAGGGGGCTTCACCGGGGAGCTGTTTTTT. It specifies CASSLGRLDTGTGGFTGELFF.

The chain carries TRBV6-5 and TRBJ2-1, with 13 bases matching TRBD2. The V gene end was trimmed by 4 bases and the J gene end by 3 bases; junction bases not matched to a gene: 3. The CDR3 is made up of 16 amino acids. Germline V lookup: CDR1 MNHEY, CDR2 SVGAGI. The CDR3 DNA reads TGTGCCAGCAGTTCCCGACTAGCGGGAGGCTACAATGAGCAGTTCTTC. It codes for CASSSRLAGGYNEQFF.

The CDR3 protein is CASSQRGETQYF. The CDR3 DNA is TGTGCCAGCTCTCAAAGGGGGGAGACCCAGTACTTC. This sequence joins TRBV18 and TRBJ2-5, with D tentatively TRBD1 (6 bases). V was trimmed by 6 bases and J by 5 bases, leaving 10 bases between them. The CDR3 consists of 12 residues. The germline V gene has CDR1 KGHSH and CDR2 LQKENI.